The 5 T cell receptor beta chains below were found in one sample sequenced in a study of cytomegalovirus exposure and HLA in healthy donors. Primers included in the PCR were 60 Vbeta and 13 Jbeta primers. The data were produced by immunoSEQ multiplex PCR, yet TCRdb's version contains in-frame clones alone and is incomplete. The repertoire holds under 200,000 clones, with roughly 90% as singletons. The sequenced material came from PBMCs. These receptors originate from a woman aged 25 to 39 in good health and CMV-seronegative.

The chain joins TRBV6-5 to TRBJ2-7; no reliable D call. V dropped 5 bases and J dropped 2 bases, with 10 bases sitting between them. The CDR3 runs 13 residues. In germline, CDR1 is MNHEY, CDR2 SVGAGI. The CDR3 DNA reads TGTGCCAGCAGTATCGGTGGGCCCTACGAGCAGTACTTC. It codes for CASSIGGPYEQYF.

The V call is TRBV18, the J call TRBJ2-7; D is undetermined. V was pared by 2 bases and J by 0 bases, with 8 bases between. The CDR3 contains 14 residues. Germline CDR1 is KGHSH and CDR2 is LQKENI. As DNA, the CDR3 is TGTGCCAGCTCACCAGATCCCAGCTCCTACGAGCAGTACTTC. It codes for CASSPDPSSYEQYF.

The CDR3 DNA is TGTGCCAGCAGTGTTCTAGCGGAGAACACCGGGGAGCTGTTTTTT. Encoded protein: CASSVLAENTGELFF. The V call is TRBV6-5, the J call TRBJ2-2, with 7 bases lining up with TRBD2. Germline loops: CDR1 MNHEY, CDR2 SVGAGI. This CDR3 is 15 amino acids long. J was trimmed by 1 base and V by 5 bases; bases with no gene match: 4.

The rearrangement joins TRBV5-1 to TRBJ2-1; the match to TRBD2 covers 7 bases. The CDR3 extends over 14 amino acids. Germline-derived CDR1 and CDR2 are SGHRS and YFSETQ. The ends lost 0 bases at V and 14 bases at J; junction bases unmatched: 11. Here the CDR3 DNA reads TGCGCCAGCAGCTTGGATGCCCTAAGCGGGAACGAGTTCTTC. Translating gives CASSLDALSGNEFF.

This clone was detected only a few times. The chain uses TRBV7-8 and TRBJ2-7; unclear D gene. CDR3 length: 15 residues. The germline V gene encodes CDR1 SGHVS and CDR2 FQNEAQ. Trimming cost V 5 bases and J 5 bases, with 19 bases left between them. The DNA for the CDR3 is TGTGCCAGCAGCCTGACTTTTTTTGCACGCGACGAGCAGTACTTC. It translates to CASSLTFFARDEQYF.